The rows below give T cell receptor beta chains drawn from one sample of a study of cytomegalovirus exposure and HLA in healthy donors. Generated by immunoSEQ multiplex PCR, the TCRdb table keeps only in-frame clones and is missing some. The repertoire holds about 120,000 clones, 15% seen once, with over 1.5% in the top ten. Sequencing was performed on PBMCs. The receptors originated from a woman younger than 35 in good health and CMV-seronegative. Each CDR3 is given with its conserved first and last residue. The D gene is left open where the match is weak. Only part of the rows carry a size: once, few, many, or a class if the clone is expanded.

d_call	j_call	clone_size	v_call	cdr3_aa	cdr3_nt
-	TRBJ1-1	-	TRBV6-6	CASSDLTPWDTEAFF	TGTGCCAGCAGTGATTTGACTCCGTGGGACACTGAAGCTTTCTTT
-	TRBJ1-2	-	TRBV2	CASRTGSNYGYTF	TGTGCCAGCAGGACAGGTTCGAACTATGGCTACACCTTC
TRBD1	TRBJ1-2	once	TRBV5-4	CASSFSRGQGGYTF	TGTGCCAGCAGCTTTTCTAGAGGACAGGGAGGCTACACCTTC
TRBD1	TRBJ1-5	few	TRBV6-1	CATGTGVLNQPQHF	TGTGCCACCGGGACAGGGGTCCTCAATCAGCCCCAGCATTTT
-	TRBJ2-5	-	TRBV28	CASSFPERQETQYF	TGTGCCAGCAGTTTCCCCGAGAGGCAAGAGACCCAGTACTTC
-	TRBJ1-5	-	TRBV28	CASSSILGPAGNQPQHF	TGTGCCAGCTCCTCTATTTTGGGGCCGGCGGGCAATCAGCCCCAGCATTTT
TRBD1	TRBJ1-2	few	TRBV4-3	CASSQGLGQGAYGYTF	TGCGCCAGCAGCCAAGGGTTGGGACAGGGAGCCTATGGCTACACCTTC
-	TRBJ1-2	-	TRBV7-9	CASSLGGADYGYTF	TGTGCCAGCAGCTTAGGGGGCGCAGACTATGGCTACACCTTC
-	TRBJ2-1	-	TRBV10-3	CAIRPEVENNEQFF	TGTGCCATCAGGCCGGAGGTAGAAAACAATGAGCAGTTCTTC
-	TRBJ1-3	-	TRBV28	CASSKTSSGNTIYF	TGTGCCAGCTCCAAAACGAGCTCTGGAAACACCATATATTTT
TRBD1	TRBJ1-1	few	TRBV6-5	CASSNPGQLNTEAFF	TGTGCCAGCAGTAACCCGGGACAGCTGAACACTGAAGCTTTCTTT
-	TRBJ1-2	-	TRBV15	CATSRDYDGANYGYTF	TGTGCCACCAGCAGAGATTACGACGGAGCTAACTATGGCTACACCTTC
TRBD1	TRBJ2-6	few	TRBV4-3	CASSQPDREEGANVLTF	TGCGCCAGCAGCCAACCGGACAGGGAGGAGGGGGCCAACGTCCTGACTTTC
TRBD2	TRBJ2-2	-	TRBV7-6	CASSLNSGTSGANTGELFF	TGTGCCAGCAGCTTAAATTCGGGGACTAGCGGCGCGAACACCGGGGAGCTGTTTTTT
-	TRBJ2-5	-	TRBV28	CASSDPGQLQETQYF	TGTGCCAGCAGTGATCCCGGACAGCTCCAAGAGACCCAGTACTTC
-	TRBJ1-4	-	TRBV28	CASSPPSGANEKLFF	TGTGCCAGCAGTCCCCCAAGCGGGGCGAATGAAAAACTGTTTTTT